The clone carrying this T cell receptor (beta chain) was detected a few times. Its target is unknown. Molecular barcoded adaptors covering alpha/delta and beta/gamma chains were used on around 400 ng RNA. TCRdb re-called the reads through MiXCR, storing one row per CDR3 protein. The data contain 85,000 or so distinct CDR3 sequences, around an eighth of them seen just once; the ten biggest clones take up about 15%. The germline V gene has CDR1 SGHAT and CDR2 FQNNGV. CDR3 length: 13 amino acids. The germline V and J ends were trimmed by 3 bases and 6 bases, with 8 bases remaining between them. The record originates from a study of read filtering for tumor transcriptome and immune sequencing. Study background: Patients were 16 to 20 male and about 15 female, mean age 65.9 years, range about 45 to 85. TCR-mapped reads were about 3.5 to 10.27 million with IR-seq versus roughly 85 to 1,400 with RNA-seq.

Whole-study results and caveats: Without single-read clonotypes, shared clonotype proportions correlated more between IR-seq and RNA-seq.

Every patient had bone marrow sampled while the disease was active. Sequenced: a population of CD138-negative cells sorted from bone marrow. The V and J genes are TRBV11-2 and TRBJ1-4; D gene unclear. The source is a donor aged 40 or older with multiple myeloma. This CDR3 is CASSFGLYEKLFF. Here the CDR3 DNA reads TGTGCCAGCAGCTTTGGCCTTTATGAAAAACTGTTTTTT.